This T cell receptor (beta chain) stems from a study of human T cells and chemical hapten exposure. There are a few counts of this clonotype. Its antigen remains unidentified. Losses at the gene ends were 2 bases for V and 5 bases for J; bases not matched to a gene: 8. The CDR3 is 15 residues long. The germline gives CDR1 SGHVS, CDR2 FNYEAQ. Overall study findings and caveats: Following DPC sensitization, TCRs present above 1 in 1000 frequency showed no change. Versus controls, expanded TCRs had significantly more large CDR3 similarity clusters.

Time point meaning: patch test 2, 6 weeks after DPC sensitization. This sample's treatment: therapeutic diphenylcyclopropenone sensitization with weekly scalp DPC. The library attached unique molecular identifiers to individual cDNA molecules. TCRdb re-called the RACE reads through MiXCR, storing one row per CDR3 protein. Among approximately 120,000 distinct CDR3 sequences listed, less than 10% were seen once. Specimen: whole blood, collected in connection with sensitization to the hapten diphenylcyclopropenone (DPC). This clonotype originated in a woman aged 40 to 55 with alopecia areata. Some clones in this sample may be carry-over from other donors' samples. V and J are TRBV7-6 and TRBJ1-1; 7 positions match TRBD1. The CDR3 DNA is TGTGCCAGCAGCTTAAGTAGGGGGCTAGGAACTGAAGCTTTCTTT. This translates into CASSLSRGLGTEAFF.